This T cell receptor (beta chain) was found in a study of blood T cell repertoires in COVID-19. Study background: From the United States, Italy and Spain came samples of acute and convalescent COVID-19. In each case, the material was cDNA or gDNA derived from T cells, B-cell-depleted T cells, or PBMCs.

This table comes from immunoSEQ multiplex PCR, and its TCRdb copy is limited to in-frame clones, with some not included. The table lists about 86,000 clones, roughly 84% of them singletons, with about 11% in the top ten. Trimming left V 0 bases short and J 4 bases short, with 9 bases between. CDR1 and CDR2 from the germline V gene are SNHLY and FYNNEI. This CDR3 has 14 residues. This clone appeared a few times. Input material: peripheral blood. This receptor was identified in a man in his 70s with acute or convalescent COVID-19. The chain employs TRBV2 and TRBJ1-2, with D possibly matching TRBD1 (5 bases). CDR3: CASSEAGQIYGYTF. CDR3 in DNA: TGTGCCAGCAGTGAAGCGGGGCAGATCTATGGCTACACCTTC.